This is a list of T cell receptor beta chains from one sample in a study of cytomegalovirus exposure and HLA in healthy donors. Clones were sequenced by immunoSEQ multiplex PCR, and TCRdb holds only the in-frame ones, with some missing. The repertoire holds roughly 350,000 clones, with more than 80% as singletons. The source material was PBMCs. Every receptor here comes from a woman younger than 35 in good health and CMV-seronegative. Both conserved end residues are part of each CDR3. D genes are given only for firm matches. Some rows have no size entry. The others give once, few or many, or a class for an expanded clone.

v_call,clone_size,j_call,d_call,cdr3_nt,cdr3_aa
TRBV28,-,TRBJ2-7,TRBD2,TGTGCCAGCAGTTTGGCTAGCGGGGTCTCCTACGAGCAGTACTTC,CASSLASGVSYEQYF
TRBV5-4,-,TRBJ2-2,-,TGTGCCAGCAGCCCAAGGGGGGGGGACGGGGAGCTGTTTTTT,CASSPRGGDGELFF
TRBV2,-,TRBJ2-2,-,TGTGCCAGCAGAGGGGAAACCGGGGAGCTGTTTTTT,CASRGETGELFF
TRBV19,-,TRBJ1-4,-,TGTGCCAGTAGGCCCCCCCTGGGACACCTTACAACTAATGAAAAACTGTTTTTT,CASRPPLGHLTTNEKLFF
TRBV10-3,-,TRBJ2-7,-,TGTGCCATCAGTGAGCCCGAGGGTGGCGAGCAGTACTTC,CAISEPEGGEQYF
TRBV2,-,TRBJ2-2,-,TGTGCCAGCGGGAGTCGGGATACCGGGGAGCTGTTTTTT,CASGSRDTGELFF
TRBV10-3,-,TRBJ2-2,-,TGTGCCCACCGGGACACAACGAACACCGGGGAGCTGTTTTTT,CAHRDTTNTGELFF
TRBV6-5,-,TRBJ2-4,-,TGTGCCAGCAGTTACGGCAGGCCCTACATTCAGTACTTC,CASSYGRPYIQYF
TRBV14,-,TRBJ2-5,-,TGTGCCAGCAGCCCAGGGGTATTGCGAGAGACCCAGTACTTC,CASSPGVLRETQYF
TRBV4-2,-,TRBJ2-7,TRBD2,TGTGCCAGCAGCCATGGGACTAGCGGGGCTTACGAGCAGTACTTC,CASSHGTSGAYEQYF
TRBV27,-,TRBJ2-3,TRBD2,TGTGCCAGCAGTTTAGCTAGCGGGATGGGAGCAGATACGCAGTATTTT,CASSLASGMGADTQYF
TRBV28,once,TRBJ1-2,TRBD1,TGTGCCAGCAGTTTCCTAGGGACAGGGGTTATGGACTATGGCTACACCTTC,CASSFLGTGVMDYGYTF
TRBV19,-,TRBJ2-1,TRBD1,TGTGCCAGTAAAGGGCGGGACAGGACGAATGAGCAGTTCTTC,CASKGRDRTNEQFF
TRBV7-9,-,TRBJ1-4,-,TGTGCCAGCAGCTTATCGGGTGATGAAAAACTGTTTTTT,CASSLSGDEKLFF
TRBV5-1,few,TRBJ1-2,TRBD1,TGCGCCAGCAGCACAATCCCCGGGACAGGGGGCACCGAAGGCTACACCTTC,CASSTIPGTGGTEGYTF
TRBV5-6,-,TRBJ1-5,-,TGTGCCAGCAGCTTATTCTCTAGGTCGGATAGCAATCAGCCCCAGCATTTT,CASSLFSRSDSNQPQHF
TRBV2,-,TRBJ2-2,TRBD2,TGTGCCAGCAGTGAATGGTCGGGAGGGCCAGGCGGGGAGCTGTTTTTT,CASSEWSGGPGGELFF
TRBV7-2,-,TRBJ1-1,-,TGTGCCAGCAGCTTTCAGGGCATGAACACTGAAGCTTTCTTT,CASSFQGMNTEAFF
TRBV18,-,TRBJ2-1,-,TGTGCCAGCTCACCGATACTAGGCGATGAGCAGTTCTTC,CASSPILGDEQFF
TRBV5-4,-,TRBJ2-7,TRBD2,TGTGCCAGCAGCTTGGGCAGCGGGGTCGACTACGAGCAGTACTTC,CASSLGSGVDYEQYF
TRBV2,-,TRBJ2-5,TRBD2,TGTGCCAGCAGTCCGGGACTAGCGCGCGTAGAGACCCAGTACTTC,CASSPGLARVETQYF
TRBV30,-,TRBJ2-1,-,TGTGCCTGGAGCCCGGGTGGAAATGAGCAGTTCTTC,CAWSPGGNEQFF
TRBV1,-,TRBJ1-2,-,TGCACCAGCAGGTACCAGGGGGCAGAAGGCGGCTACACCTTC,CTSRYQGAEGGYTF
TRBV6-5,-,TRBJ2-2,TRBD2,TGTGCCAGCAGTTGGCTAGCGGCCTCGAACACCGGGGAGCTGTTTTTT,CASSWLAASNTGELFF
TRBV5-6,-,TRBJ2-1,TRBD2,TGTGCCAGCAGCTTGGCTAGCGGCTCCTACAATGAGCAGTTCTTC,CASSLASGSYNEQFF
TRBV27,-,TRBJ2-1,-,TGTGCCAGCAGTTTATCCAGCGGGCACTCCTACAATGAGCAGTTCTTC,CASSLSSGHSYNEQFF
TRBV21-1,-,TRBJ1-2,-,TGTGCCAGCAGCTGGCGCCCCGGACAGGGGACGGTGTTTGGCTACACCTTC,CASSWRPGQGTVFGYTF
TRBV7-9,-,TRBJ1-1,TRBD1,TGTGCCAGCAGCACACGGACAGGGCTCTTATTTGAAGCTTTCTTT,CASSTRTGLLFEAFF
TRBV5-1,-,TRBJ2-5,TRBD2,TGCGCCTCCCGGGTGGGGCGGGAGACGAACCAAGAGACCCAGTACTTC,CASRVGRETNQETQYF
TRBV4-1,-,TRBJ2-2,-,TGCGCCAGCAGCCAAGTTAGTGGTTTCGCGAACACCGGGGAGCTGTTTTTT,CASSQVSGFANTGELFF
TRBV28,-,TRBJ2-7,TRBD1,TGTGCCAGCAGTTTATTTGGACAGGGCTCCTACGAGCAGTACTTC,CASSLFGQGSYEQYF
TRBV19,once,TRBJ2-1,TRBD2,TGTGCCAGTAGACAGCACTCCCCTAGCGGCAATGAGCAGTTCTTC,CASRQHSPSGNEQFF
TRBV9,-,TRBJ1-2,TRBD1,TGTGCCAGCAGCGTTCCCCGGGACAGGGAGACTAACTATGGCTACACCTTC,CASSVPRDRETNYGYTF
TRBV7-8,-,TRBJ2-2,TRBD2,TGTGCCAGCAGCTTAGGGGCGGGAGGCACCGGGGAGCTGTTTTTT,CASSLGAGGTGELFF
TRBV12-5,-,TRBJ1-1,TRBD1,TGTGCTAGTGGTTTGGACAGGGGGCTGACTTTCTTT,CASGLDRGLTFF
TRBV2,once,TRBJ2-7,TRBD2,TGTGCCAGCAGAACATTAGCGGGAGATGGGTACGAGCAGTACTTC,CASRTLAGDGYEQYF
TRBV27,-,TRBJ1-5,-,TGTGCCAGCAGCCTGGAGGGTTCGGGCAATCAGCCCCAGCATTTT,CASSLEGSGNQPQHF
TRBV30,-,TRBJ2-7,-,TGTGCCTGGAGTGCGGGGGGCGCCCGGTTCCCCTACGAGCAGTACTTC,CAWSAGGARFPYEQYF
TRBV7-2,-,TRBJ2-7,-,TGTGCCAGCAGCTTAACTATACCCACCTACGAGCAGTACTTC,CASSLTIPTYEQYF
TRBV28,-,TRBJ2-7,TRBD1,TGTGCCAGCATCACACCGGGACAGGGGTCCTACGAGCAGTACTTC,CASITPGQGSYEQYF
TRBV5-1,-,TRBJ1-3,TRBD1,TGCGCCAGCAGCCCTGGGACAGCTGGAAACACCATATATTTT,CASSPGTAGNTIYF
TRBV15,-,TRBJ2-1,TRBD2,TGTGCCACCAGCACCGGTCTGGGGGGGACCTCCTACAATGAGCAGTTCTTC,CATSTGLGGTSYNEQFF
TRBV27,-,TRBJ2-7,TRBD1,TGTGCCAGCAGTCTAACCCTTACAGGGGGCCTACCCTACGAGCAGTACTTC,CASSLTLTGGLPYEQYF
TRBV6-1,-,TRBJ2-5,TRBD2,TGTGCCAGCAGTGAAAGGGCGGGAGGGCAAGAGACCCAGTACTTC,CASSERAGGQETQYF
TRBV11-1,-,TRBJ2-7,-,TGTGCCAGCAGCTTAGGGCAGGGATTGCGCGAGCAGTACTTC,CASSLGQGLREQYF
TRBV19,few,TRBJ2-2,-,TGTGGCTGTGGGGACACTTACACCGGGGAGCTGTTTTTT,CGCGDTYTGELFF
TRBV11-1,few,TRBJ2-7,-,TGTGCCAGCAGGGACAGCAGGGCCTCCTACGAGCAGTACTTC,CASRDSRASYEQYF
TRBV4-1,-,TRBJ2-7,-,TGCGCCAGCAGCCAAGAGGTGAGAGGGGGCTACGAGCAGTACTTC,CASSQEVRGGYEQYF
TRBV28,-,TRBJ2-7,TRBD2,TGTGCCAGCAGCAGAGCGGGAGATCCGCACTACGAGCAGTACTTC,CASSRAGDPHYEQYF
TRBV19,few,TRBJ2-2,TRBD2,TGTGCCAGTAGTGGGCTAGCGGGAGCCGGGGAGCTGTTTTTT,CASSGLAGAGELFF
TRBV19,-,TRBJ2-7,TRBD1,TGTGCCACTTCGGGGACAGGGTCCTACGAGCAGTACTTC,CATSGTGSYEQYF
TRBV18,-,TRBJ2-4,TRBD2,TGTGCCAGCTCACCACCGGGAGCGGGAGGGAACATTCAGTACTTC,CASSPPGAGGNIQYF
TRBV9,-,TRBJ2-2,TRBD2,TGTGCCAGCAGCGCTAGCGGGAGCGAAGGCGGGGAGCTGTTTTTT,CASSASGSEGGELFF
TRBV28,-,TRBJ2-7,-,TGTGCCAGCAGTTTATCCCCGGGGAGAGACGAGCAGTACTTC,CASSLSPGRDEQYF
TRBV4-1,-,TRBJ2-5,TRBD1,TGCGCCAGCAGCCACCCCAGCCCAGGGGGCGTTGAGACCCAGTACTTC,CASSHPSPGGVETQYF
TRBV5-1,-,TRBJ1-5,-,TGCGCCAGCAGCTTGGGGGCGGGAGGCAATCAGCCCCAGCATTTT,CASSLGAGGNQPQHF
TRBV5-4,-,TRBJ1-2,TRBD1,TGTGCCAGCACCATATCCGGGACAGGAGGTTCCTACACCTTC,CASTISGTGGSYTF
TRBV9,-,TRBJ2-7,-,TGTGCCAGCAGCGGGCATGGCGGTGCCTACGAGCAGTACTTC,CASSGHGGAYEQYF
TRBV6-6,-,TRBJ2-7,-,TGTGCCAGCAGCGAAATCGGGGGTTCCGAGCAGTACTTC,CASSEIGGSEQYF